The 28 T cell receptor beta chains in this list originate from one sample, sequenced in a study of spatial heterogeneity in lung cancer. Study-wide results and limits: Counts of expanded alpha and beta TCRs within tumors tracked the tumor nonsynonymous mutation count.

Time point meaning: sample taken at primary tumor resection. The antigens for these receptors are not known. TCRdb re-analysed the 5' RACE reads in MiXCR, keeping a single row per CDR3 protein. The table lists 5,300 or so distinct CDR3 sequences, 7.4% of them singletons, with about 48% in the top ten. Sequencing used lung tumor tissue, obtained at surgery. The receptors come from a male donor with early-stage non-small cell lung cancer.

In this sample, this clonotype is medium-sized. The DNA for the CDR3 is TGTGCCAGCAGCGCGGGGCGACAGGGTGCCTATGGCTACACCTTC. It is translated as CASSAGRQGAYGYTF. The chain couples TRBV9 to TRBJ1-2; TRBD1 aligns across 7 bases. CDR3 length equals 15 residues. Trimming at V came to 3 bases and at J to 4 bases, leaving 9 bases not matched to a gene. CDR1 is SGDLS and CDR2 is YYNGEE in the germline V gene.

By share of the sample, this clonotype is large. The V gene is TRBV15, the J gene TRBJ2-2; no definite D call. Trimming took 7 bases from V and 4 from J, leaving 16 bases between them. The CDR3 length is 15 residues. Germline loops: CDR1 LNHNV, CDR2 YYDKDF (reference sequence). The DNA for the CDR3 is TGTGCCACCAAACCGGGTCTATTACCCACCGGGGAGCTGTTTTTT. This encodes CATKPGLLPTGELFF. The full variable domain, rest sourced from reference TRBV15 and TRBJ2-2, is DAMVIQNPRYQVTQFGKPVTLSCSQTLNHNVMYWYQQKSSQAPKLLFHYYDKDFNNEADTPDNFQSRRPNTSFCFLDIRSPGLGDTAMYLCATKPGLLPTGELFFGEGSRLTVL.

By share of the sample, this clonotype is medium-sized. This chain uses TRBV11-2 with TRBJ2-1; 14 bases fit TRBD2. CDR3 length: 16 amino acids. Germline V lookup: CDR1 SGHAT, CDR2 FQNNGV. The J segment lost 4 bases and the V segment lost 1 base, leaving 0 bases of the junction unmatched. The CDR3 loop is CASSLGLAGGYNEQFF. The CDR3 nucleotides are TGTGCCAGCAGCTTAGGACTAGCGGGAGGGTACAATGAGCAGTTCTTC.

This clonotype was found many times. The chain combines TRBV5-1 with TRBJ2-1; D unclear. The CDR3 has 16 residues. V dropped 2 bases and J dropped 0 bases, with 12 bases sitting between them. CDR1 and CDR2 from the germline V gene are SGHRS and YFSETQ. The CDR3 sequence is CASSFLTQSSYNEQFF. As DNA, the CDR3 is TGCGCCAGCAGCTTCCTGACTCAAAGCTCCTACAATGAGCAGTTCTTC.

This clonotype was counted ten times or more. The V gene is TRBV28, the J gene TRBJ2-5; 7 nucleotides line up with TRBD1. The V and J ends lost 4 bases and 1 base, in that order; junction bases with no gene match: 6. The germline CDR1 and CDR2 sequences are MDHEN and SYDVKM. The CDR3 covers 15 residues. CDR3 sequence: CASSSTGRGQETQYF. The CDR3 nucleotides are TGTGCCAGCAGTTCGACAGGGAGAGGCCAAGAGACCCAGTACTTC. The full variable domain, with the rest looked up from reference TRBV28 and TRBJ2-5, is DVKVTQSSRYLVKRTGEKVFLECVQDMDHENMFWYRQDPGLGLRLIYFSYDVKMKEKGDIPEGYSVSREKKERFSLILESASTNQTSMYLCASSSTGRGQETQYFGPGTRLLVL.

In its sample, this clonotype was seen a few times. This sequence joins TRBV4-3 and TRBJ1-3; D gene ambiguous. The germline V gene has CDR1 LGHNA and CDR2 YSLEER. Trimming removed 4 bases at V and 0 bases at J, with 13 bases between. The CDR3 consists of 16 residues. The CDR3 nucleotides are TGCGCCAGCAGCCGCGACCCGACCATCTCTGGAAACACCATATATTTT. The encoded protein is CASSRDPTISGNTIYF.

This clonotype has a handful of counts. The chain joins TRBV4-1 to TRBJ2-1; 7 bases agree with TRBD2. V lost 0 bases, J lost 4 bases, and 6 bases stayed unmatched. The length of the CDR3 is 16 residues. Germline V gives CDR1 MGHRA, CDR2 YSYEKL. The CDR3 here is CASSQEGPGGYNEQFF. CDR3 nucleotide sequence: TGCGCCAGCAGCCAAGAGGGCCCGGGGGGATACAATGAGCAGTTCTTC.

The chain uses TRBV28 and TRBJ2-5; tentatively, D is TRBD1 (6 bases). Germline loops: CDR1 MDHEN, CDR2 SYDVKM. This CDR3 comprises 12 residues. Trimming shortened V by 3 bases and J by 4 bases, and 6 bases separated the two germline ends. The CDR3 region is CASSLDRETQYF. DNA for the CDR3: TGTGCCAGCAGTTTGGACAGAGAGACCCAGTACTTC. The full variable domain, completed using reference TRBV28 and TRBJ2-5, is DVKVTQSSRYLVKRTGEKVFLECVQDMDHENMFWYRQDPGLGLRLIYFSYDVKMKEKGDIPEGYSVSREKKERFSLILESASTNQTSMYLCASSLDRETQYFGPGTRLLVL.

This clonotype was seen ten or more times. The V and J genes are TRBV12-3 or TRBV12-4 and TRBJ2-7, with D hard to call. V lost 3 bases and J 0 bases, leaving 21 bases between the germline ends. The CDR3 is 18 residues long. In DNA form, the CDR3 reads TGTGCCAGCAGTTTCGAGGCCTATTTATCATCCCACTCCTACGAGCAGTACTTC. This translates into CASSFEAYLSSHSYEQYF.

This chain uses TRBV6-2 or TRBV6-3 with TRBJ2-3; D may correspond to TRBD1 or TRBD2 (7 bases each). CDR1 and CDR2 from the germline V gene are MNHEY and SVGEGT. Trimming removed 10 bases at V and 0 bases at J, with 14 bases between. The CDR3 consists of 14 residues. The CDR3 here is CATSRGGSTDTQYF. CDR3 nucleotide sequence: TGTGCCACCTCCAGGGGGGGGAGCACAGATACGCAGTATTTT.

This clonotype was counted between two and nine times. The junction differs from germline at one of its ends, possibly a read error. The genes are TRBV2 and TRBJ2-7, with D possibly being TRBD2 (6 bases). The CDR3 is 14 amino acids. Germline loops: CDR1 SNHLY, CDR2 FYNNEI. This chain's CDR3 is CASTEGPAAGREVF. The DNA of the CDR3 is TGTGCCAGCACCGAAGGGCCGGCGGCGGGCAGGGAGGTTTTC.

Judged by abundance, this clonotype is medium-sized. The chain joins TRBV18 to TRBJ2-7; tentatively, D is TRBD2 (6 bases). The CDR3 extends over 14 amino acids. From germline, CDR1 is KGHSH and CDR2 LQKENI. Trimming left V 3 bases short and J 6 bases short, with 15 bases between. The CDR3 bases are TGTGCCAGCTCACCCGGAGGGAGTTTCCGCGAGCAGTACTTC. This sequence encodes CASSPGGSFREQYF.

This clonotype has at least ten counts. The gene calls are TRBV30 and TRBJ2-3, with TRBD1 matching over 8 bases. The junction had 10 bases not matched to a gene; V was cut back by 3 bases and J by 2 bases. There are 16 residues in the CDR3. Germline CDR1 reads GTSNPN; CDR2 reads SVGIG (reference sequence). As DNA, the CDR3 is TGTGCCTGGAGCCGAACGAAGACAGGGGACACAGATACGCAGTATTTT. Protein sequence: CAWSRTKTGDTDTQYF.

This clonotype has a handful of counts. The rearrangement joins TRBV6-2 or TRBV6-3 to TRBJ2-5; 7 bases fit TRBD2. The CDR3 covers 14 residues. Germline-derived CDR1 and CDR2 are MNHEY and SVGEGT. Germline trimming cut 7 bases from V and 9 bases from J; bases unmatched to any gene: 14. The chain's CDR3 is CASTTWRLRGAQYF. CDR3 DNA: TGTGCCAGCACCACATGGCGGCTCCGGGGGGCCCAGTACTTC.

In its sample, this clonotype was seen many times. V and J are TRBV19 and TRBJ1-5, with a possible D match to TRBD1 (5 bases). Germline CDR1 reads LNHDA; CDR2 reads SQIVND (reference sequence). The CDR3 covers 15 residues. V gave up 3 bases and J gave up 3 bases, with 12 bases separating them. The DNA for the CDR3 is TGTGCCAGTAGTATTGGGGGGTCCCACAATCAGCCCCAGCATTTT. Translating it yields CASSIGGSHNQPQHF.

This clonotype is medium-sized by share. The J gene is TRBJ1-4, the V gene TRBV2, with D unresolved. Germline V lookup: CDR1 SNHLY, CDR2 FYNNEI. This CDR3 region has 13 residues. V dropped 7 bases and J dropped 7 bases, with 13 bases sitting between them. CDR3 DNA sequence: TGTGCCAGCAACCGGGGTCCGGGTGAAAAACTGTTTTTT. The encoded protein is CASNRGPGEKLFF.

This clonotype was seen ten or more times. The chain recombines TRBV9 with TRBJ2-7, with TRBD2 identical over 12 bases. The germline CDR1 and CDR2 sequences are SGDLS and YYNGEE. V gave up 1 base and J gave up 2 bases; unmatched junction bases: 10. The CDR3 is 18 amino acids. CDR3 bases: TGTGCCAGCAGCGTAAAGAGACTAGCGGGAGCTCTAGCCTACGAGCAGTACTTC. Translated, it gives CASSVKRLAGALAYEQYF.

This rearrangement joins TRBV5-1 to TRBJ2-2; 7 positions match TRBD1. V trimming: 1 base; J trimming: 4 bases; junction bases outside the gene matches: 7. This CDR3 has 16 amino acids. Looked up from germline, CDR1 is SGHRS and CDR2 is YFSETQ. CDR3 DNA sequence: TGCGCCAGCAGCTTGACGACAGGGTCGGGCACCGGGGAGCTGTTTTTT. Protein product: CASSLTTGSGTGELFF.

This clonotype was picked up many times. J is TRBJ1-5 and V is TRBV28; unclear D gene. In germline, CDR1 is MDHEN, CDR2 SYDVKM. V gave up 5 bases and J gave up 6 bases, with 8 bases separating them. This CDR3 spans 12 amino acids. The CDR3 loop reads CASSVAGQPQHF. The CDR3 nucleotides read TGTGCCAGCAGTGTTGCGGGTCAGCCCCAGCATTTT.

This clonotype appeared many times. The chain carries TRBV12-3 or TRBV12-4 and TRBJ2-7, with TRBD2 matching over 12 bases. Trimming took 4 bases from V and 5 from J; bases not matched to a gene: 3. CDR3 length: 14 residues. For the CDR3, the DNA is TGTGCCAGCAGTTGGACTAGCGGGGCCCACGAGCAGTACTTC. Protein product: CASSWTSGAHEQYF.

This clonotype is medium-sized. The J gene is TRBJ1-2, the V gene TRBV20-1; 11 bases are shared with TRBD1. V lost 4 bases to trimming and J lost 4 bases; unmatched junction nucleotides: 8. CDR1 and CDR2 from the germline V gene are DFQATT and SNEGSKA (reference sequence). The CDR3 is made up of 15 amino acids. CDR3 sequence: CSATSGTGGPYGYTF. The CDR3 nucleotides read TGCAGTGCTACATCCGGGACAGGGGGTCCCTATGGCTACACCTTC.

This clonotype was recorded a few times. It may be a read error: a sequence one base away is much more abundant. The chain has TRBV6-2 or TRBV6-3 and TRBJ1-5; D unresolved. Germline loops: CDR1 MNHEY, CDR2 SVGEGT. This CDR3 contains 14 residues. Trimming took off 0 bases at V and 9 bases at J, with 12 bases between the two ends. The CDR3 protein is CASSYSLRYRPQHF. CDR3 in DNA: TGTGCCAGCAGTTACTCACTCAGATATCGGCCCCAGCATTTT.

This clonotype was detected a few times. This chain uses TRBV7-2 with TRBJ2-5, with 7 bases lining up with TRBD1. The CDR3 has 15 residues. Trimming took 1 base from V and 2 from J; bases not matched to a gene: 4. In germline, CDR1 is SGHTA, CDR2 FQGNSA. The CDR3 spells CASSLGDREQETQYF. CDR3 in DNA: TGTGCCAGCAGCTTAGGCGACAGGGAACAAGAGACCCAGTACTTC.

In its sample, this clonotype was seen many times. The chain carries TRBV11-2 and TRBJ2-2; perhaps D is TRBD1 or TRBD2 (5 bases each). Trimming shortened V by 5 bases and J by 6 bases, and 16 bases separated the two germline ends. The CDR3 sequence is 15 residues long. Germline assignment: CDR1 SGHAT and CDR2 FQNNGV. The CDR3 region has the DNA TGTGCCAGCAGCGCAATCGGGGCCGGGGCCGGGGAGCTGTTTTTT. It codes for CASSAIGAGAGELFF.

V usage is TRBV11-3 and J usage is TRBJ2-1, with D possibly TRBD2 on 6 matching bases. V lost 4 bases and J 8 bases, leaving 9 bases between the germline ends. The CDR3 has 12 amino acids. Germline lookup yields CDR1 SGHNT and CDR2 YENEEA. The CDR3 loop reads CASSSGEDEQFF. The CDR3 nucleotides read TGTGCCAGCAGCTCTGGGGAGGATGAGCAGTTCTTC.

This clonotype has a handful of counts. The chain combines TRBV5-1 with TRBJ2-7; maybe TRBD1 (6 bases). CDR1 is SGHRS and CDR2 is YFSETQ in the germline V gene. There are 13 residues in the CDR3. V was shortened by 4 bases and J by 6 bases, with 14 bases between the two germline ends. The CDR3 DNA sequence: TGCGCCAGCAGCCTCATCCTGGACAGCGAGCAGTACTTC. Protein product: CASSLILDSEQYF.

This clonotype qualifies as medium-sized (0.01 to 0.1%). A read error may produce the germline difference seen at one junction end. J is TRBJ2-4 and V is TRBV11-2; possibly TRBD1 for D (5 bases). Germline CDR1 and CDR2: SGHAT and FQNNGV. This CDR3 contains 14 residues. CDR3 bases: TGTGCCAGCAGCTTAGAATGGCAAGGGGCGTTCTCTACTTTC. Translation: CASSLEWQGAFSTF. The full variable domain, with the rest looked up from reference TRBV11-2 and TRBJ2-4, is EAGVAQSPRYKIIEKRQSVAFWCNPISGHATLYWYQQILGQGPKLLIQFQNNGVVDDSQLPKDRFSAERLKGVDSTLKIQPAKLEDSAVYLCASSLEWQGAFSTFGAGTRLSVL.

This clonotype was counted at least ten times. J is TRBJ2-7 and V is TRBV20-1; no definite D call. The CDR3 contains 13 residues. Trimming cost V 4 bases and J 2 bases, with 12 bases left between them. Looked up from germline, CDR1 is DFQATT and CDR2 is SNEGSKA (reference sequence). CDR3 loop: CSATNSPAYEQYF. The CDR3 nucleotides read TGCAGTGCTACTAATTCACCAGCCTACGAGCAGTACTTC.